These 12 T cell receptor beta chains share one sample of origin, sequenced in a study of cytomegalovirus exposure and HLA in healthy donors. Clones were sequenced by immunoSEQ multiplex PCR, and TCRdb holds only the in-frame ones, with some missing. This table holds under 80,000 clones, 89% found once. Specimen: PBMCs. All receptors derive from a woman between 18 and 30 years old in good health and CMV-seronegative.

This sequence joins TRBV7-9 and TRBJ1-2; 9 bases are a match to TRBD1. Germline assignment: CDR1 SEHNR and CDR2 FQNEAQ (reference sequence). V shed 6 bases and J 6 bases; nucleotides not matched to a gene: 8. The CDR3 extends over 14 amino acids. The chain's CDR3 is CASRQTGGGDGYTF. DNA of the CDR3: TGTGCCAGCAGACAGACAGGGGGAGGTGATGGCTACACCTTC.

The J gene is TRBJ2-7, the V gene TRBV7-9; D unresolved. Trimming stripped 2 bases from V and 0 bases from J, with 11 bases between. Germline V gene data show CDR1 as SEHNR and CDR2 as FQNEAQ (reference sequence). This CDR3 has 15 amino acids. In DNA, the CDR3 is TGTGCCAGCAGCTTATGGGCTCCTTACTCCTACGAGCAGTACTTC. Amino acids: CASSLWAPYSYEQYF.

CDR3 loop: CASSGIRVTNEKLFF. CDR3 bases: TGTGCCAGCAGTGGGATCAGGGTTACTAATGAAAAACTGTTTTTT. The J gene is TRBJ1-4, the V gene TRBV6-1; tentatively, D is TRBD1 (5 bases). Germline CDR1 reads MNHNS; CDR2 reads SASEGT. This CDR3 region has 15 residues. The germline V and J ends were trimmed by 4 bases and 2 bases, with 11 bases remaining between them.

This sequence joins TRBV25-1 and TRBJ2-7; the match to TRBD1 covers 8 bases. V lost 6 bases, J lost 5 bases, and 6 bases stayed unmatched. CDR3 size: 13 residues. Germline CDR1 MGHDK, CDR2 SYGVNS. CDR3 in amino acids: CASRGQGPHEQYF. The DNA of the CDR3 is TGTGCCAGCAGAGGACAGGGTCCTCACGAGCAGTACTTC.

The J gene is TRBJ1-5, the V gene TRBV30, with a possible D match to TRBD1 (6 bases). The CDR3 runs 16 residues. The germline V and J ends were trimmed by 2 bases and 5 bases, with 19 bases remaining between them. CDR1 GTSNPN and CDR2 SVGIG come from the germline V gene (reference sequence). CDR3 in DNA: TGTGCCTGGAGTCACTTGAGGGGGGCGGGAGATCAGCCCCAGCATTTT. It specifies CAWSHLRGAGDQPQHF.

Concerning this clone itself: At one end the junction does not follow the germline gene, possibly because of a read error. In the same sample, other DNA sequences code for this CDR3. V usage is TRBV6-1 and J usage is TRBJ2-7; D is possibly TRBD1 (6 bases). There are 14 residues in the CDR3. The germline V gene encodes CDR1 MNHNS and CDR2 SASEGT. CDR3 residues: CASSGGRLSYEQYF. CDR3 nucleotides: TGCGCCAGCAGTGGGGGCAGGTTATCATACGAGCAGTACTTC.

J is TRBJ2-7 and V is TRBV6-5; 11 positions match TRBD1. The CDR3 is 15 amino acids. Germline values: CDR1 MNHEY, CDR2 SVGAGI. J lost 4 bases, V lost 2 bases, and 4 bases had no gene match. Written as DNA, the CDR3 is TGTGCCAGCAGTTACGGGACAGGGGGGACGTACGAGCAGTACTTC. Protein: CASSYGTGGTYEQYF.

The J gene is TRBJ2-2, the V gene TRBV11-1; D perhaps matches TRBD2 (6 bases). V lost 9 bases and J 1 base, leaving 15 bases between the germline ends. This CDR3 has 15 residues. In germline, CDR1 is SGHAT, CDR2 FQDESV (reference sequence). CDR3 coding DNA: TGTGCCAGTTTCCCGGGAGATAGGAACACCGGGGAGCTGTTTTTT. It specifies CASFPGDRNTGELFF.

This clone has a handful of counts. V gene TRBV10-3 combines with J gene TRBJ2-7; TRBD1 aligns across 7 bases. Trimming cost V 4 bases and J 0 bases; bases outside gene matches: 6. The CDR3 is made up of 15 amino acids. The V gene's germline CDR1 is ENHRY and CDR2 SYGVKD. Here the CDR3 DNA reads TGTGCCATCAGTGGTCCGGGACAGCCCTCCTACGAGCAGTACTTC. Translating gives CAISGPGQPSYEQYF.

The chain links TRBV27 to TRBJ2-4; the match to TRBD2 covers 12 bases. From germline, CDR1 is MNHEY and CDR2 SMNVEV (reference sequence). The CDR3 is made up of 18 amino acids. With V trimmed by 1 base and J by 1 base, 5 bases remained unmatched. DNA for the CDR3: TGTGCCAGCAGTTTATTTCTAGCGGGAGGGCTGGCCAAAAACATTCAGTACTTC. Translation gives CASSLFLAGGLAKNIQYF.

This chain joins TRBV25-1 and TRBJ1-1, with D hard to call. Germline V gene data show CDR1 as MGHDK and CDR2 as SYGVNS. The length of the CDR3 is 14 residues. V was trimmed by 3 bases and J by 3 bases, leaving 11 bases between them. The CDR3 protein is CASSDPSVYTEAFF. In DNA form, the CDR3 reads TGTGCCAGCAGTGACCCGTCCGTATACACTGAAGCTTTCTTT.

The rearrangement links TRBV19 to TRBJ1-2; 11 bases agree with TRBD1. V was clipped by 6 bases and J by 6 bases; unmatched bases: 12. The CDR3 sequence is 16 residues long. Per the germline V gene, CDR1 is LNHDA and CDR2 is SQIVND (reference sequence). The CDR3 spells CASSPRTGGADDGYTF. The CDR3 nucleotides are TGTGCCAGTAGCCCCCGGACAGGGGGCGCTGACGATGGCTACACCTTC.